Listed below are T cell receptor beta chains from one sample, sequenced in a study of Ad26.COV2.S vaccination and SARS-CoV-2 variants. Some clones are missing from TCRdb's copy, which holds only in-frame ones; the method was immunoSEQ multiplex PCR. The data contain approximately 340,000 clones, 92% of them singletons. Sample: peripheral blood, taken after recovery from COVID-19. These receptor sequences come from a human donor who had recovered from COVID-19. The CDR3 runs from the conserved cysteine through the conserved F or W. Each record gives: D gene, V gene, clone size, J gene, CDR3 protein, CDR3 DNA. D genes are given only for firm matches. Clone size appears in some rows only: once, few, many, or a class for an expanded clone.

D gene: NA
V gene: TRBV6-2/TRBV6-3
clone size: NA
J gene: TRBJ2-5
CDR3 protein: CASSLKRETQYF
CDR3 DNA: TGTGCCAGCAGCCTAAAACGGGAGACCCAGTACTTC

D gene: NA
V gene: TRBV6-6
clone size: NA
J gene: TRBJ2-5
CDR3 protein: CASSYGLPQETQYF
CDR3 DNA: TGTGCCAGCAGTTACGGGCTTCCCCAAGAGACCCAGTACTTC

D gene: NA
V gene: TRBV9
clone size: NA
J gene: TRBJ1-5
CDR3 protein: CASSGGETRGQPQHF
CDR3 DNA: TGTGCCAGCAGCGGAGGGGAAACCAGGGGTCAGCCCCAGCATTTT

D gene: NA
V gene: TRBV6-5
clone size: NA
J gene: TRBJ2-2
CDR3 protein: CASSYTRQPTGELFF
CDR3 DNA: TGTGCCAGCAGTTACACCCGACAGCCCACCGGGGAGCTGTTTTTT

D gene: NA
V gene: TRBV7-2
clone size: NA
J gene: TRBJ1-5
CDR3 protein: CASSSGSNQPQHF
CDR3 DNA: TGTGCCAGCAGCTCCGGGAGTAATCAGCCCCAGCATTTT

D gene: TRBD2
V gene: TRBV29-1
clone size: once
J gene: TRBJ2-2
CDR3 protein: CSVPSGGDNTGELFF
CDR3 DNA: TGCAGCGTTCCCAGCGGGGGGGATAACACCGGGGAGCTGTTTTTT

D gene: NA
V gene: TRBV21-1
clone size: NA
J gene: TRBJ1-3
CDR3 protein: CASSPPYRDRVFPGNTIYF
CDR3 DNA: TGTGCCAGCAGCCCGCCGTATCGGGACAGGGTATTTCCTGGAAACACCATATATTTT

D gene: NA
V gene: TRBV11-3
clone size: NA
J gene: TRBJ1-1
CDR3 protein: CASSLGGPYTEAFF
CDR3 DNA: TGTGCCAGCAGCTTGGGGGGGCCTTACACTGAAGCTTTCTTT

D gene: NA
V gene: TRBV7-8
clone size: NA
J gene: TRBJ2-5
CDR3 protein: CASSLQGAVPSQETQYF
CDR3 DNA: TGTGCCAGCAGCCTCCAAGGAGCGGTGCCCTCTCAAGAGACCCAGTACTTC

D gene: NA
V gene: TRBV7-6
clone size: NA
J gene: TRBJ2-2
CDR3 protein: CASSLEAANTGELFF
CDR3 DNA: TGTGCCAGCAGCTTAGAGGCGGCGAACACCGGGGAGCTGTTTTTT

D gene: TRBD2
V gene: TRBV9
clone size: once
J gene: TRBJ2-3
CDR3 protein: CASSGLAGGPDTQYF
CDR3 DNA: TGTGCCAGCAGCGGACTAGCGGGGGGGCCAGATACGCAGTATTTT

D gene: NA
V gene: TRBV18
clone size: once
J gene: TRBJ1-3
CDR3 protein: CASSPLPDTIYF
CDR3 DNA: TGTGCCAGCTCACCCCTGCCGGACACCATATATTTT

D gene: NA
V gene: TRBV27
clone size: NA
J gene: TRBJ1-1
CDR3 protein: CASSFQQGLNTEAFF
CDR3 DNA: TGTGCCAGCAGTTTCCAACAGGGCCTGAACACTGAAGCTTTCTTT

D gene: NA
V gene: TRBV19
clone size: NA
J gene: TRBJ1-1
CDR3 protein: CASSPPGHRLAEAFF
CDR3 DNA: TGTGCCAGTAGTCCCCCGGGACATCGGTTGGCTGAAGCTTTCTTT

D gene: TRBD1
V gene: TRBV19
clone size: NA
J gene: TRBJ2-7
CDR3 protein: CASSISGQSYEQYF
CDR3 DNA: TGTGCCAGTAGTATATCGGGACAGAGCTACGAGCAGTACTTC

D gene: NA
V gene: TRBV5-6
clone size: NA
J gene: TRBJ1-6
CDR3 protein: CASSLEGGSSPLHF
CDR3 DNA: TGTGCCAGCAGCTTGGAGGGGGGAAGTTCACCCCTCCACTTT

D gene: TRBD1
V gene: TRBV19
clone size: NA
J gene: TRBJ2-7
CDR3 protein: CASSRTGPYYEQYF
CDR3 DNA: TGTGCCAGTAGTAGGACAGGGCCCTACTACGAGCAGTACTTC

D gene: NA
V gene: TRBV7-8
clone size: NA
J gene: TRBJ2-2
CDR3 protein: CASSLFKRVGRTGELFF
CDR3 DNA: TGTGCCAGCAGCTTATTTAAGAGAGTCGGGAGAACCGGGGAGCTGTTTTTT

D gene: NA
V gene: TRBV3-1/TRBV3-2
clone size: NA
J gene: TRBJ1-1
CDR3 protein: CASSRMNGQKAFF
CDR3 DNA: TGTGCCAGCAGCCGTATGAATGGGCAGAAAGCTTTCTTT

D gene: NA
V gene: TRBV29-1
clone size: NA
J gene: TRBJ1-1
CDR3 protein: CSVEDIPGGSEAFF
CDR3 DNA: TGCAGCGTTGAAGATATTCCGGGAGGATCTGAAGCTTTCTTT

D gene: TRBD1
V gene: TRBV5-4
clone size: NA
J gene: TRBJ1-2
CDR3 protein: CASSLWTGGNYGYTF
CDR3 DNA: TGTGCCAGCAGCCTCTGGACAGGGGGCAACTATGGCTACACCTTC

D gene: TRBD1
V gene: TRBV7-2
clone size: once
J gene: TRBJ1-1
CDR3 protein: CASSFQGAGEAFF
CDR3 DNA: TGTGCCAGCAGCTTTCAGGGGGCGGGTGAAGCTTTCTTT

D gene: TRBD2
V gene: TRBV12-5
clone size: NA
J gene: TRBJ2-1
CDR3 protein: CASGLVLAAISNEQFF
CDR3 DNA: TGTGCTAGTGGTTTGGTACTAGCGGCGATTTCCAATGAGCAGTTCTTC

D gene: NA
V gene: TRBV28
clone size: NA
J gene: TRBJ2-3
CDR3 protein: CASSFQGRSTDTQYF
CDR3 DNA: TGTGCCAGCAGTTTTCAGGGACGGAGCACAGATACGCAGTATTTT

D gene: NA
V gene: TRBV5-1
clone size: NA
J gene: TRBJ2-2
CDR3 protein: CASSLAVADTGELFF
CDR3 DNA: TGCGCCAGCAGCTTGGCCGTAGCAGACACCGGGGAGCTGTTTTTT

D gene: NA
V gene: TRBV4-1
clone size: NA
J gene: TRBJ2-3
CDR3 protein: CASSQGPRYTDTQYF
CDR3 DNA: TGCGCCAGCAGCCAAGGTCCTCGCTACACAGATACGCAGTATTTT

D gene: TRBD1
V gene: TRBV18
clone size: NA
J gene: TRBJ1-2
CDR3 protein: CASSQTGDGRNYYGYTF
CDR3 DNA: TGTGCCAGCTCTCAAACAGGGGACGGACGGAATTACTATGGCTACACCTTC

D gene: TRBD2
V gene: TRBV10-3
clone size: NA
J gene: TRBJ2-2
CDR3 protein: CAISGGLAGGSGELFF
CDR3 DNA: TGTGCCATCAGTGGGGGACTAGCGGGGGGCTCCGGGGAGCTGTTTTTT

D gene: NA
V gene: TRBV7-9
clone size: many
J gene: TRBJ1-6
CDR3 protein: CASSSGTWSSPLHF
CDR3 DNA: TGTGCCAGCAGTTCCGGGACTTGGTCATCACCCCTCCACTTT

D gene: NA
V gene: TRBV5-6
clone size: NA
J gene: TRBJ1-2
CDR3 protein: CASSYAGQYEEGYTF
CDR3 DNA: TGTGCCAGCAGCTACGCGGGACAATACGAGGAGGGCTACACCTTC

D gene: NA
V gene: TRBV11-2
clone size: NA
J gene: TRBJ2-2
CDR3 protein: CASSLLGGRGVGNTGELFF
CDR3 DNA: TGTGCCAGCAGCTTACTAGGCGGCAGGGGTGTAGGCAACACCGGGGAGCTGTTTTTT

D gene: NA
V gene: TRBV9
clone size: NA
J gene: TRBJ2-7
CDR3 protein: CASGPGREQYF
CDR3 DNA: TGTGCCAGCGGCCCGGGGCGGGAGCAGTACTTC

D gene: NA
V gene: TRBV12-5
clone size: NA
J gene: TRBJ1-4
CDR3 protein: CASGLAQVTNEKLFF
CDR3 DNA: TGTGCTAGTGGTTTGGCCCAGGTAACTAATGAAAAACTGTTTTTT

D gene: NA
V gene: TRBV5-1
clone size: NA
J gene: TRBJ1-3
CDR3 protein: CASSLGGAGNTIYF
CDR3 DNA: TGCGCCAGCAGCTTAGGGGGGGCTGGAAACACCATATATTTT

D gene: NA
V gene: TRBV12-3/TRBV12-4
clone size: NA
J gene: TRBJ1-2
CDR3 protein: CASSWGGTGYTF
CDR3 DNA: TGTGCCAGCAGTTGGGGGGGTACGGGCTACACCTTC

D gene: NA
V gene: TRBV2
clone size: NA
J gene: TRBJ1-2
CDR3 protein: CASFGANGYTF
CDR3 DNA: TGTGCCAGCTTTGGGGCTAATGGCTACACCTTC

D gene: TRBD1
V gene: TRBV6-5
clone size: few
J gene: TRBJ1-1
CDR3 protein: CASSYSGTANTEAFF
CDR3 DNA: TGTGCCAGCAGTTACTCGGGGACAGCGAACACTGAAGCTTTCTTT

D gene: NA
V gene: TRBV20-1
clone size: NA
J gene: TRBJ2-3
CDR3 protein: CSVRTSDTQYF
CDR3 DNA: TGCAGTGTCCGTACTAGCGATACGCAGTATTTT

D gene: NA
V gene: TRBV6-5
clone size: once
J gene: TRBJ1-2
CDR3 protein: CASRDGYGYTF
CDR3 DNA: TGTGCCAGCAGGGACGGCTATGGCTACACCTTC

D gene: TRBD1
V gene: TRBV10-2
clone size: NA
J gene: TRBJ2-5
CDR3 protein: CASSETRTGMRTQYF
CDR3 DNA: TGCGCCAGCAGTGAAACGCGGACAGGGATGAGGACCCAGTACTTC

D gene: NA
V gene: TRBV27
clone size: NA
J gene: TRBJ2-2
CDR3 protein: CASSLGRRAGELFF
CDR3 DNA: TGTGCCAGCAGTTTGGGACGAAGGGCCGGGGAGCTGTTTTTT

D gene: TRBD1
V gene: TRBV20-1
clone size: once
J gene: TRBJ2-5
CDR3 protein: CSASRGTGPETQYF
CDR3 DNA: TGCAGTGCTAGTCGAGGGACAGGCCCAGAGACCCAGTACTTC